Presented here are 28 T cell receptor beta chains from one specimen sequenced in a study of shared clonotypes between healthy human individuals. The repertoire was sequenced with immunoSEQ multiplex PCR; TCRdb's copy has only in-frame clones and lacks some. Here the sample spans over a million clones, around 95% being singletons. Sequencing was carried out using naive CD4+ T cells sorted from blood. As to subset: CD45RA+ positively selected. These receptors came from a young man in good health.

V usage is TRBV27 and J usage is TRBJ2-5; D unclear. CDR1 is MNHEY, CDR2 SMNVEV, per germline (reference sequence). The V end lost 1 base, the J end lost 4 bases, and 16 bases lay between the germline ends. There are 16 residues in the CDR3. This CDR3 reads CASSLFGRIPGETQYF. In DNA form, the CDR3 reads TGTGCCAGCAGTTTATTCGGCAGGATCCCCGGAGAGACCCAGTACTTC.

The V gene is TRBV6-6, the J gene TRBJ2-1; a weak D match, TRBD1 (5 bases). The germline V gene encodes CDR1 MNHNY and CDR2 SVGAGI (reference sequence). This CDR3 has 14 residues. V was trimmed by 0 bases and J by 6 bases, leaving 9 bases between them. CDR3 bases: TGTGCCAGCAGTTACTCTGGACAAGCCAATGAGCAGTTCTTC. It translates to CASSYSGQANEQFF.

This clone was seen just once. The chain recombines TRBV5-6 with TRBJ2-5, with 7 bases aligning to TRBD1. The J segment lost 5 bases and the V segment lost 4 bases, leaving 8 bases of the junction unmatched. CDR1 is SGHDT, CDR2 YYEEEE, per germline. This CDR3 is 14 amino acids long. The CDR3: CASSRGQSVETQYF. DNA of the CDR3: TGTGCCAGCAGCCGGGGACAGTCCGTGGAGACCCAGTACTTC.

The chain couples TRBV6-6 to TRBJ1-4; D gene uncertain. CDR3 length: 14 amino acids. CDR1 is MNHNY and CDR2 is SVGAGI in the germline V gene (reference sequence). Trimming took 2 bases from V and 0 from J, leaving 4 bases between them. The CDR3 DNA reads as TGTGCCAGCAGTTACCTGACAACTAATGAAAAACTGTTTTTT. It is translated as CASSYLTTNEKLFF.

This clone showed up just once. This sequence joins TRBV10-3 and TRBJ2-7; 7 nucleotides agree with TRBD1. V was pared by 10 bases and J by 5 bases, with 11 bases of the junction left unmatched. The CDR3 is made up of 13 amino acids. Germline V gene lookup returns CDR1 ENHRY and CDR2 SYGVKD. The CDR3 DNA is TGTGCCAACAAACAGACAGGGACCCACGAGCAGTACTTC. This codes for CANKQTGTHEQYF.

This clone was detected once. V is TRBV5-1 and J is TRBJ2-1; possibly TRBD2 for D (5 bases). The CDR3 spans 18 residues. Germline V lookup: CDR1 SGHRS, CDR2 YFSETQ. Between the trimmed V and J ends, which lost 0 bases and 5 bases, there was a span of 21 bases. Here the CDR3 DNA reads TGCGCCAGCAGCTTGGTGGGTTGGGCGGGCCCTAGTCACAATGAGCAGTTCTTC. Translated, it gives CASSLVGWAGPSHNEQFF.

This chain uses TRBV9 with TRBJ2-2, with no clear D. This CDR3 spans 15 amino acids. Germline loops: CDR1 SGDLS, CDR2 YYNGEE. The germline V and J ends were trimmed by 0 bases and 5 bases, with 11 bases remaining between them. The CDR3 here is CASSVEGRRTGELFF. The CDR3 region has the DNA TGTGCCAGCAGCGTAGAAGGACGGAGAACCGGGGAGCTGTTTTTT.

The CDR3 bases are TGCGCCAGCAGCCAAGGACCGACCTCCCGGGGATACACCGGGGAGCTGTTTTTT. It yields the protein CASSQGPTSRGYTGELFF. The chain employs TRBV4-1 and TRBJ2-2; D might be TRBD2 (5 bases). This CDR3 contains 18 residues. The V gene lost 1 base and the J gene lost 3 bases, with 18 bases spanning the gap. Germline-derived CDR1 and CDR2 are MGHRA and YSYEKL.

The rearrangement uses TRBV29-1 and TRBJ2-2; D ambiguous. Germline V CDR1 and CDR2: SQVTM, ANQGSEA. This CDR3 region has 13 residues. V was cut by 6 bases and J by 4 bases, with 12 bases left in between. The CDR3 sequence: CSVRRRGTGELFF. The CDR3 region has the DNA TGCAGCGTGAGGCGGCGAGGCACCGGGGAGCTGTTTTTT.

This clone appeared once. The CDR3 bases are TGTGCCAGCAGCCCGCCGGTTGAGAGCTCTGGAAACACCATATATTTT. Encoded protein: CASSPPVESSGNTIYF. The chain recombines TRBV7-9 with TRBJ1-3; D unresolved. There are 16 residues in the CDR3. Germline-derived CDR1 and CDR2 are SEHNR and FQNEAQ (reference sequence). The germline V and J ends were trimmed by 5 bases and 0 bases, with 14 bases remaining between them.

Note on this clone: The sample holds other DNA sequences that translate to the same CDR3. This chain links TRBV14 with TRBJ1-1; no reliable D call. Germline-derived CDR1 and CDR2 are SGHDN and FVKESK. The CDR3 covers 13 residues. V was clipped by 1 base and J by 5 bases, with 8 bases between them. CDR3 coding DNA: TGTGCCAGCAGCCAAGTCCGCGGAACTGAAGCTTTCTTT. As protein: CASSQVRGTEAFF.

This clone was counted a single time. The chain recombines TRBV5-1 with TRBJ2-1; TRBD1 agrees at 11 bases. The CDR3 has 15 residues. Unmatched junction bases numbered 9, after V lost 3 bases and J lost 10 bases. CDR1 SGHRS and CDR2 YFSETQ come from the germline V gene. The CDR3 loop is CASSSTGTGGGEQFF. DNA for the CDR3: TGCGCCAGCAGCTCCACCGGGACAGGGGGTGGGGAGCAGTTCTTC. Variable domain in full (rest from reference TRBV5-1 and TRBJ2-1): KAGVTQTPRYLIKTRGQQVTLSCSPISGHRSVSWYQQTPGQGLQFLFEYFSETQRNKGNFPGRFSGRQFSNSRSEMNVSTLELGDSALYLCASSSTGTGGGEQFFGPGTRLTVL.

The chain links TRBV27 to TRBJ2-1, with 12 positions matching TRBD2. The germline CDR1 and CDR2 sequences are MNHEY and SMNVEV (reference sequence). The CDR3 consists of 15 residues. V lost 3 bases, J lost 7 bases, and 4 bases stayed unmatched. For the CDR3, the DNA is TGTGCCAGCAGTTTTCTGACTAGCGGGAGAAATGAGCAGTTCTTC. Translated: CASSFLTSGRNEQFF.

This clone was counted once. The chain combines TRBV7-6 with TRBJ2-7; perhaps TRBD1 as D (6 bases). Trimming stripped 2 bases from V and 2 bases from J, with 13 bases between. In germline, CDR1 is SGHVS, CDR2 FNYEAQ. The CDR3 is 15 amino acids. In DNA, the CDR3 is TGTGCCAGCAGCTTACGTTCGGGACAAACCTACGAGCAGTACTTC. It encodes CASSLRSGQTYEQYF.

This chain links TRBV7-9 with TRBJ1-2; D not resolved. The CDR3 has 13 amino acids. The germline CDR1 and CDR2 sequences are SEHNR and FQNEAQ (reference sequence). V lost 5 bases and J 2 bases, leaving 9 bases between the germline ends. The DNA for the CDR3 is TGTGCCAGCAGCCCTCCGGGAAACTATGGCTACACCTTC. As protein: CASSPPGNYGYTF.

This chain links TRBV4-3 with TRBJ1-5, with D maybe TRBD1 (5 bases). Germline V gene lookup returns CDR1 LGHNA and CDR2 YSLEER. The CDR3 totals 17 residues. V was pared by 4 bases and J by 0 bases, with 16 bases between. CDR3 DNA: TGCGCCAGCAGCCCTAGAGGAGGAGGGGTTAGCAATCAGCCCCAGCATTTT. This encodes CASSPRGGGVSNQPQHF.

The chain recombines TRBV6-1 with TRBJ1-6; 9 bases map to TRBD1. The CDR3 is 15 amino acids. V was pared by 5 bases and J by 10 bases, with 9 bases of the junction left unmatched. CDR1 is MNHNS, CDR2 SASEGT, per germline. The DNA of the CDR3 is TGTGCCAGCAGTACGACGGGACAGGGTTTCTCACCCCTCCACTTT. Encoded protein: CASSTTGQGFSPLHF.

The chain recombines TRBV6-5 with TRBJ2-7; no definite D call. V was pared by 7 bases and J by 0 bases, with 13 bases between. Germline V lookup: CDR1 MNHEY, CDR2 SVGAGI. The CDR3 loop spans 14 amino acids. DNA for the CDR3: TGTGCCAGCACCCAAGGTCCAGTCTCCTACGAGCAGTACTTC. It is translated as CASTQGPVSYEQYF.

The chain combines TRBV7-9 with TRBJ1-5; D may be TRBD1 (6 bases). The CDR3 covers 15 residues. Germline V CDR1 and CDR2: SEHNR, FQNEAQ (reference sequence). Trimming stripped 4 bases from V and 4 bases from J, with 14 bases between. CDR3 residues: CASSSTGSGNQPQHF. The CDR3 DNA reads TGTGCCAGCAGCTCAACAGGGTCGGGTAATCAGCCCCAGCATTTT.

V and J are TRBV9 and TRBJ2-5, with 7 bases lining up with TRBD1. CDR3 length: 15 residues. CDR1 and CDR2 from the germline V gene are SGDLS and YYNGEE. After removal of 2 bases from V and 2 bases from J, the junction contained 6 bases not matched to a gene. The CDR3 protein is CASSVRTGPQETQYF. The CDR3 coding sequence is TGTGCCAGCAGCGTTCGGACAGGTCCTCAAGAGACCCAGTACTTC.

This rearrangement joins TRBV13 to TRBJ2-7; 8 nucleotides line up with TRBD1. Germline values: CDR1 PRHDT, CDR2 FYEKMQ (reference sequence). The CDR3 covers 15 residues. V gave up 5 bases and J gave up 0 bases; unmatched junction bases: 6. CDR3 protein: CASSPGGDSSYEQYF. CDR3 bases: TGTGCCAGCAGCCCAGGGGGCGATAGCTCCTACGAGCAGTACTTC.

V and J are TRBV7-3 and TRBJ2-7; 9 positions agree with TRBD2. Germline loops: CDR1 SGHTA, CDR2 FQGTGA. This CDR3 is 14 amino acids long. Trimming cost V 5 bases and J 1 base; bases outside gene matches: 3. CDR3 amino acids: CASSRTSDSYEQYF. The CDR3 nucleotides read TGTGCCAGCAGCCGGACTAGCGATTCCTACGAGCAGTACTTC.

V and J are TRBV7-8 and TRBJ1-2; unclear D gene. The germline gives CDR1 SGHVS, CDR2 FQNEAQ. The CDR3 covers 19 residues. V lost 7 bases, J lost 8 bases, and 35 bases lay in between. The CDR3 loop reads CASNLRGIGLPNLPYGYTF. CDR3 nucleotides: TGTGCCAGCAACCTTAGAGGTATCGGCCTACCCAACCTCCCCTACGGCTACACCTTC.

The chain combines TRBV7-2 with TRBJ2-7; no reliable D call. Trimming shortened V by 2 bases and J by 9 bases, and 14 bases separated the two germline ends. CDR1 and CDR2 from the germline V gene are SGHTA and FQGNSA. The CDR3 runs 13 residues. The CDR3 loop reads CASSLLGDERQYF. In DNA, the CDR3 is TGTGCCAGCAGCTTATTAGGCGACGAGCGGCAGTACTTC.

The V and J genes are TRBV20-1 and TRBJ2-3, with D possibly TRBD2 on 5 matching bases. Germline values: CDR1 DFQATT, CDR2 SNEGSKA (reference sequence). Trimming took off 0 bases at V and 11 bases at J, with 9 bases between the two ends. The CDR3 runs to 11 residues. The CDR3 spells CSARDGGRQYF. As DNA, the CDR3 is TGCAGTGCTAGAGATGGAGGTAGGCAGTATTTT.

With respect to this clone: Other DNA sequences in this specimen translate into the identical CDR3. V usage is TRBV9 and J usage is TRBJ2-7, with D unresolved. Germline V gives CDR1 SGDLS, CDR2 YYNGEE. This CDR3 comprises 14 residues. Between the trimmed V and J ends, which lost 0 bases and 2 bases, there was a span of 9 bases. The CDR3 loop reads CASSVDLGPYEQYF. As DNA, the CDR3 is TGTGCCAGCAGCGTAGATTTGGGTCCCTACGAGCAGTACTTC.

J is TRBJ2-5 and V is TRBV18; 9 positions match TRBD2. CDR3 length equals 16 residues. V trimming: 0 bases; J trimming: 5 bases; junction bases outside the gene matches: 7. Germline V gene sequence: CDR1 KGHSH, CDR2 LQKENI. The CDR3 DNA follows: TGTGCCAGCTCACCACCGCCGGCGGGAGGGGCGGAGACCCAGTACTTC. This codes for CASSPPPAGGAETQYF.

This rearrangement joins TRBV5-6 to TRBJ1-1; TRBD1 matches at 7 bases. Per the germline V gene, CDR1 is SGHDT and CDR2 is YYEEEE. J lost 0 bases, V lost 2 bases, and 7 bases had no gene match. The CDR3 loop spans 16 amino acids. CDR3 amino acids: CASSLRTGTMNTEAFF. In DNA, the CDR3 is TGTGCCAGCAGCTTAAGGACAGGTACCATGAACACTGAAGCTTTCTTT.